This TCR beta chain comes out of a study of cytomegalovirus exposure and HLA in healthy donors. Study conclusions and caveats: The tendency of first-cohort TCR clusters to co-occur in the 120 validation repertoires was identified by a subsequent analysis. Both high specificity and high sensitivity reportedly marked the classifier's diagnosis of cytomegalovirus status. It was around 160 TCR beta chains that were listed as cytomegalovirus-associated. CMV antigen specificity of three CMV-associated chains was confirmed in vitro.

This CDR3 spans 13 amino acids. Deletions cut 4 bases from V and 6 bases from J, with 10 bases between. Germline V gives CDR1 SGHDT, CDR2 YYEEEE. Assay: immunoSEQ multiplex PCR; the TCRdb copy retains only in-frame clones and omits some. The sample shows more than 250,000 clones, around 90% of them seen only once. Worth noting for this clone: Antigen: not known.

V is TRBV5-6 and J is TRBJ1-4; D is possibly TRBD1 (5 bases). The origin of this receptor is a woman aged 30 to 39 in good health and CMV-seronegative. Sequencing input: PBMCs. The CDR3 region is CASSRWGDEKLFF. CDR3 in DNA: TGTGCCAGCAGCCGGTGGGGCGATGAAAAACTGTTTTTT.